This TCR beta chain was recorded in a study of CD8+CD57+ T cells in acquired aplastic anemia. Study details: When averaged, DNA from sorted CD4+ and CD8+ cells came to about 3 ug.

This clonotype was found once. The antigen is undetermined. Genomic DNA, the template, was used for profiling of the TCR beta VDJ and CDR3. Using its own MiXCR run on the reads, TCRdb lists one record per CDR3 protein. This table has some 240,000 distinct CDR3 sequences, roughly 33% appearing once. Points from the study as a whole: Patients and controls shared under 35 CD8+ CDR3 sequences, which appeared highly expressed in patients and within their immunodominant clones.

The CDR3 sequence is 15 residues long. The germline V and J ends were trimmed by 2 bases and 4 bases, with 11 bases remaining between them. Germline-derived CDR1 and CDR2 are LNHNV and YYDKDF (reference sequence). This sequence was found in a human donor in good health, serving as a control. The source material was sorted CD4+, CD8+, or CD8+CD57+ T cells (not recorded which) from PBMCs. The chain carries TRBV15 and TRBJ2-2; D perhaps matches TRBD1 (6 bases). The DNA of the CDR3 is TGTGCCACCAGCAGAAGGGACAATCCCACCGGGGAGCTGTTTTTT. Its translation: CATSRRDNPTGELFF.